A single sample is the source of the 9 T cell receptor beta chains below, sequenced in a study of early T cells in non-severe SARS-CoV-2 infection. In TCRdb, the 5' RACE reads were re-called with MiXCR into one record per CDR3 protein. Counted here are 60,000 to 90,000 distinct CDR3 sequences, roughly 9.6% occurring once; the ten biggest clones make up 4.8%. The sample was whole blood. These TCRs come from an adult who was a healthcare worker with PCR-confirmed SARS-CoV-2 infection or an uninfected control (not recorded which).

This clonotype has a count of ten or more. V usage is TRBV5-1 and J usage is TRBJ1-6; 7 bases agree with TRBD1. The CDR3 spans 15 residues. V gave up 4 bases and J gave up 7 bases; unmatched junction bases: 8. The germline V gene encodes CDR1 SGHRS and CDR2 YFSETQ. The CDR3 sequence: CASSPSRGSNSPLHF. The CDR3, as DNA: TGCGCCAGCAGCCCCTCCAGGGGGTCCAATTCACCCCTCCACTTT. The whole variable domain, filled in from reference TRBV5-1 and TRBJ1-6, reads KAGVTQTPRYLIKTRGQQVTLSCSPISGHRSVSWYQQTPGQGLQFLFEYFSETQRNKGNFPGRFSGRQFSNSRSEMNVSTLELGDSALYLCASSPSRGSNSPLHFGNGTRLTVT.

This clonotype was observed a handful of times. The rearrangement joins TRBV5-1 to TRBJ2-3; 8 positions match TRBD2. Germline-derived CDR1 and CDR2 are SGHRS and YFSETQ. Trimming at V came to 0 bases and at J to 1 base, leaving 4 bases not matched to a gene. This CDR3 has 16 residues. This chain's CDR3 is CASSLGTSKGTDTQYF. DNA for the CDR3: TGCGCCAGCAGCTTGGGGACTAGCAAAGGCACAGATACGCAGTATTTT. The complete variable domain, with remaining parts taken from reference TRBV5-1 and TRBJ2-3, reads KAGVTQTPRYLIKTRGQQVTLSCSPISGHRSVSWYQQTPGQGLQFLFEYFSETQRNKGNFPGRFSGRQFSNSRSEMNVSTLELGDSALYLCASSLGTSKGTDTQYFGPGTRLTVL.

This clonotype was seen more than once but under ten times. This chain joins TRBV6-2 or TRBV6-3 and TRBJ2-2, with 10 bases aligning to TRBD2. V gave up 10 bases and J gave up 4 bases; unmatched junction bases: 9. The CDR3 extends over 15 amino acids. Germline V gene sequence: CDR1 MNHEY, CDR2 SVGEGT. The CDR3 nucleotides are TGTGCCACTCGCCCTAGCGGGAGACCCACCGGGGAGCTGTTTTTT. This sequence encodes CATRPSGRPTGELFF.

This clonotype was counted only a few times. The rearrangement joins TRBV18 to TRBJ2-7, with a possible D match to TRBD2 (7 bases). Trimming shortened V by 2 bases and J by 2 bases, and 13 bases separated the two germline ends. The CDR3 is 15 amino acids. From germline, CDR1 is KGHSH and CDR2 LQKENI. CDR3 sequence reads: CASSPGGARTYEQYF. In DNA, the CDR3 is TGTGCCAGCTCACCAGGGGGGGCCAGGACCTACGAGCAGTACTTC. Using reference TRBV18 and TRBJ2-7 for the parts outside the CDR3, the full variable domain is NAGVMQNPRHLVRRRGQEARLRCSPMKGHSHVYWYRQLPEEGLKFMVYLQKENIIDESGMPKERFSAEFPKEGPSILRIQQVVRGDSAAYFCASSPGGARTYEQYFGPGTRLTVT.

This sequence joins TRBV5-4 and TRBJ2-6; 9 nucleotides match TRBD1. The length of the CDR3 is 18 residues. V dropped 3 bases and J dropped 2; count of bases not matched to a gene: 9. The V gene's germline CDR1 is SGHNT and CDR2 YYREEE (reference sequence). The CDR3 region has the DNA TGTGCCAGCAGCTCGGGAACAGGGGGCGGCACTGGGGCCAACGTCCTGACTTTC. The encoded protein is CASSSGTGGGTGANVLTF. The full variable domain, with the rest looked up from reference TRBV5-4 and TRBJ2-6, is ETGVTQSPTHLIKTRGQQVTLRCSSQSGHNTVSWYQQALGQGPQFIFQYYREEENGRGNFPPRFSGLQFPNYSSELNVNALELDDSALYLCASSSGTGGGTGANVLTFGAGSRLTVL.

The chain links TRBV7-8 to TRBJ2-7; D is uncertain. The length of the CDR3 is 12 residues. Germline-derived CDR1 and CDR2 are SGHVS and FQNEAQ. V was cut by 5 bases and J by 3 bases, with 8 bases left in between. This CDR3 reads CASSREDYEQYF. CDR3 DNA sequence: TGTGCCAGCAGCCGCGAAGACTACGAGCAGTACTTC.

This clonotype has a count of ten or more. The gene calls are TRBV27 and TRBJ1-6; tentatively, D is TRBD1 (6 bases). Per the germline V gene, CDR1 is MNHEY and CDR2 is SMNVEV (reference sequence). Trimming removed 8 bases from V and 5 bases from J, with 10 bases in between. The CDR3 has 13 amino acids. The CDR3 nucleotides are TGTGCCAGCCGTAGACAGGATAATTCACCCCTCCACTTT. Its translation is CASRRQDNSPLHF.

This clonotype was detected only a few times. CDR3 nucleotide sequence: TGTGCCATCAAATCGGACAGGGGAGATTCCAAAAACATTCAGTACTTC. Its protein product is CAIKSDRGDSKNIQYF. The rearrangement joins TRBV10-3 to TRBJ2-4; 9 bases fit TRBD1. The CDR3 is 16 amino acids. Per germline, CDR1 ENHRY and CDR2 SYGVKD. V trimming: 7 bases; J trimming: 2 bases; junction bases outside the gene matches: 9.

The chain employs TRBV4-1 and TRBJ2-1; tentative D call: TRBD2 (6 bases). Trimming left V 6 bases short and J 5 bases short, with 14 bases between. Germline lookup yields CDR1 MGHRA and CDR2 YSYEKL. The CDR3 totals 14 residues. This CDR3 is CASREGLKNNEQFF. CDR3 in DNA: TGCGCCAGCAGGGAGGGACTCAAAAACAATGAGCAGTTCTTC.